This is a list of T cell receptor beta chains from one sample in a study of CD8+CD57+ T cells in acquired aplastic anemia. Via MiXCR, TCRdb re-called the reads, giving one row per CDR3 protein. The sample records 200,000 to 250,000 distinct CDR3 sequences, around 45% being singletons. Sequencing was performed on sorted CD4+, CD8+, or CD8+CD57+ T cells (not recorded which) from PBMCs. The receptors stem from a human donor with aplastic anemia. The CDR3 runs from the conserved cysteine through the conserved F or W. The D gene is left open where the match is weak. The size entry is marked missing in some rows and otherwise reads once, few, many or a size class.

clone size: many
CDR3 length: 15
V gene: TRBV5-1
J gene: TRBJ2-1
D gene: -
CDR3 protein: CASSLDPDTYNEQFF
CDR3 DNA: TGCGCCAGCAGCTTGGATCCCGATACCTACAATGAGCAGTTCTTC

clone size: many
CDR3 length: 12
V gene: TRBV13
J gene: TRBJ1-6
D gene: -
CDR3 protein: CASSRGNSPLHF
CDR3 DNA: TGTGCCAGCAGCCGAGGAAATTCACCCCTCCACTTT

clone size: many
CDR3 length: 17
V gene: TRBV19
J gene: TRBJ1-5
D gene: -
CDR3 protein: CASIKTVWESVNQPQHF
CDR3 DNA: TGTGCCAGTATCAAGACCGTATGGGAGTCCGTCAATCAGCCCCAGCATTTT

clone size: many
CDR3 length: 15
V gene: TRBV9
J gene: TRBJ1-6
D gene: -
CDR3 protein: CASSGTGTVTSPLHF
CDR3 DNA: TGTGCCAGCAGCGGAACCGGGACTGTAACTTCACCCCTCCACTTT

clone size: many
CDR3 length: 14
V gene: TRBV20-1
J gene: TRBJ1-1
D gene: -
CDR3 protein: CSAASPDLNTEAFF
CDR3 DNA: TGCAGTGCAGCCTCCCCGGACCTGAACACTGAAGCTTTCTTT

clone size: few
CDR3 length: 16
V gene: TRBV6-6
J gene: TRBJ2-7
D gene: TRBD2
CDR3 protein: CASSYNSGGGKYEQYF
CDR3 DNA: TGTGCCAGCAGTTATAATAGCGGGGGGGGCAAGTACGAGCAGTACTTC

clone size: -
CDR3 length: 13
V gene: TRBV7-6
J gene: TRBJ1-6
D gene: -
CDR3 protein: CASSDEQGGPLRF
CDR3 DNA: TGTGCCAGCAGCGACGAGCAGGGCGGACCCCTCCGCTTT

clone size: many
CDR3 length: 14
V gene: TRBV20-1
J gene: TRBJ2-7
D gene: TRBD2
CDR3 protein: CSATVAGAAYEQYF
CDR3 DNA: TGCAGTGCTACCGTAGCGGGGGCGGCCTACGAGCAGTACTTC

clone size: -
CDR3 length: 14
V gene: TRBV7-9
J gene: TRBJ2-7
D gene: -
CDR3 protein: CASSLVRIGNEQYF
CDR3 DNA: TGTGCCAGCAGCTTAGTACGTATCGGGAACGAGCAGTACTTC

clone size: -
CDR3 length: 13
V gene: TRBV19
J gene: TRBJ1-1
D gene: -
CDR3 protein: CASSIDPRAEAFF
CDR3 DNA: TGTGCCAGTAGTATAGATCCCAGAGCTGAAGCTTTCTTT

clone size: many
CDR3 length: 17
V gene: TRBV4-3
J gene: TRBJ2-7
D gene: -
CDR3 protein: CASSQARNGGRAYEQYF
CDR3 DNA: TGCGCCAGCAGCCAAGCACGTAACGGGGGAAGAGCTTACGAGCAGTACTTC

clone size: many
CDR3 length: 11
V gene: TRBV10-3
J gene: TRBJ2-7
D gene: -
CDR3 protein: CAISEGYEQYF
CDR3 DNA: TGTGCCATCAGTGAGGGGTACGAGCAGTACTTC

clone size: many
CDR3 length: 11
V gene: TRBV7-2
J gene: TRBJ1-1
D gene: -
CDR3 protein: CASSSHREAFF
CDR3 DNA: TGTGCCAGCAGCTCTCACCGGGAAGCTTTCTTT

clone size: -
CDR3 length: 15
V gene: TRBV6-4
J gene: TRBJ1-1
D gene: TRBD1
CDR3 protein: CASSPNTGGGSEAFF
CDR3 DNA: TGTGCCAGCAGTCCAAACACAGGGGGAGGGTCTGAAGCTTTCTTT

clone size: many
CDR3 length: 14
V gene: TRBV27
J gene: TRBJ1-2
D gene: TRBD1
CDR3 protein: CASTKTGGERGYTF
CDR3 DNA: TGTGCCAGCACCAAGACAGGGGGCGAGCGTGGCTACACCTTC

clone size: -
CDR3 length: 14
V gene: TRBV4-3
J gene: TRBJ1-5
D gene: -
CDR3 protein: CASSQARQQETQHF
CDR3 DNA: TGCGCCAGCAGCCAAGCTAGGCAGCAAGAGACCCAGCATTTT

clone size: once
CDR3 length: 14
V gene: TRBV7-2
J gene: TRBJ2-1
D gene: TRBD2
CDR3 protein: CASSGTLAANEQFF
CDR3 DNA: TGTGCCAGCAGCGGCACCCTAGCGGCCAATGAGCAGTTCTTC

clone size: many
CDR3 length: 16
V gene: TRBV6-2/TRBV6-3
J gene: TRBJ1-6
D gene: TRBD1
CDR3 protein: CASRNHDRARKSPLHF
CDR3 DNA: TGTGCCAGCAGAAACCATGACAGGGCGAGGAAGTCACCCCTCCACTTT

clone size: many
CDR3 length: 13
V gene: TRBV6-4
J gene: TRBJ2-2
D gene: -
CDR3 protein: CASSDRDAGELFF
CDR3 DNA: TGTGCCAGCAGTGACCGAGATGCCGGGGAGCTGTTTTTT

clone size: -
CDR3 length: 15
V gene: TRBV7-9
J gene: TRBJ1-3
D gene: TRBD1
CDR3 protein: CASSRDSDYGYTIYF
CDR3 DNA: TGTGCCAGCAGCCGGGACAGCGACTATGGCTACACCATATATTTT

clone size: -
CDR3 length: 14
V gene: TRBV9
J gene: TRBJ1-5
D gene: TRBD1
CDR3 protein: CASSQGQGNQPQHF
CDR3 DNA: TGTGCCAGCAGTCAGGGACAGGGCAATCAGCCCCAGCATTTT

clone size: once
CDR3 length: 15
V gene: TRBV14
J gene: TRBJ2-7
D gene: TRBD1
CDR3 protein: CASSRDRGPLYEQYF
CDR3 DNA: TGTGCCAGCAGCCGGGACAGGGGGCCGCTCTACGAGCAGTACTTC

clone size: many
CDR3 length: 16
V gene: TRBV7-9
J gene: TRBJ2-1
D gene: TRBD1
CDR3 protein: CASSLQQGAGNNEQFF
CDR3 DNA: TGTGCCAGCAGCCTTCAACAGGGGGCCGGGAACAATGAGCAGTTCTTC

clone size: -
CDR3 length: 16
V gene: TRBV15
J gene: TRBJ2-1
D gene: TRBD2
CDR3 protein: CATSRESGGAYNEQFF
CDR3 DNA: TGTGCCACCAGCAGAGAGAGCGGGGGGGCCTACAATGAGCAGTTCTTC

clone size: few
CDR3 length: 12
V gene: TRBV7-2
J gene: TRBJ2-1
D gene: -
CDR3 protein: CASRARTYEQFF
CDR3 DNA: TGTGCCAGCAGAGCCCGGACTTATGAGCAGTTCTTC

clone size: -
CDR3 length: 17
V gene: TRBV15
J gene: TRBJ1-5
D gene: TRBD1
CDR3 protein: CATSRGQGASSNQPQHF
CDR3 DNA: TGTGCCACCAGCAGAGGACAGGGAGCGAGTAGCAATCAGCCCCAGCATTTT

clone size: -
CDR3 length: 16
V gene: TRBV27
J gene: TRBJ2-2
D gene: TRBD1
CDR3 protein: CASSPGQGRNTGELFF
CDR3 DNA: TGTGCCAGCAGTCCTGGACAGGGAAGGAACACCGGGGAGCTGTTTTTT

clone size: many
CDR3 length: 11
V gene: TRBV20-1
J gene: TRBJ2-7
D gene: -
CDR3 protein: CSAPRESEQYF
CDR3 DNA: TGCAGTGCTCCTCGGGAATCCGAGCAGTACTTC

clone size: many
CDR3 length: 12
V gene: TRBV28
J gene: TRBJ2-7
D gene: -
CDR3 protein: CASSLSRYEQYF
CDR3 DNA: TGTGCCAGCAGTTTATCCCGGTACGAGCAGTACTTC

clone size: -
CDR3 length: 15
V gene: TRBV20-1
J gene: TRBJ2-5
D gene: -
CDR3 protein: CSARSRVVSRETQYF
CDR3 DNA: TGCAGTGCTAGGTCCCGGGTCGTATCTAGAGAGACCCAGTACTTC

clone size: many
CDR3 length: 11
V gene: TRBV5-5
J gene: TRBJ2-1
D gene: TRBD2
CDR3 protein: CASSTGTSGFF
CDR3 DNA: TGTGCCAGCAGCACCGGGACTAGCGGGTTCTTC

clone size: many
CDR3 length: 17
V gene: TRBV10-3
J gene: TRBJ2-1
D gene: TRBD1
CDR3 protein: CAISGQGETQVYNEQFF
CDR3 DNA: TGTGCCATCAGTGGACAGGGGGAGACTCAGGTCTACAATGAGCAGTTCTTC

clone size: once
CDR3 length: 13
V gene: TRBV29-1
J gene: TRBJ1-1
D gene: -
CDR3 protein: CSAETRTDTEAFF
CDR3 DNA: TGCAGCGCCGAGACAAGAACGGACACTGAAGCTTTCTTT

clone size: -
CDR3 length: 15
V gene: TRBV7-9
J gene: TRBJ2-7
D gene: TRBD1
CDR3 protein: CASSSKQGFSYEQYF
CDR3 DNA: TGTGCCAGCAGTTCAAAACAGGGGTTCTCCTACGAGCAGTACTTC

clone size: many
CDR3 length: 17
V gene: TRBV4-1
J gene: TRBJ2-7
D gene: TRBD2
CDR3 protein: CASSQDSTSGLRSEQYF
CDR3 DNA: TGCGCCAGCAGCCAAGATTCAACTAGCGGCTTGCGATCCGAGCAGTACTTC

clone size: once
CDR3 length: 13
V gene: TRBV19
J gene: TRBJ2-7
D gene: -
CDR3 protein: CASSRASTYEQYF
CDR3 DNA: TGTGCCAGTAGTCGGGCCTCCACCTACGAGCAGTACTTC

clone size: -
CDR3 length: 16
V gene: TRBV2
J gene: TRBJ2-7
D gene: TRBD1
CDR3 protein: CASSPTGTGSSYEQYF
CDR3 DNA: TGTGCCAGTAGTCCAACCGGGACAGGGAGCTCCTACGAGCAGTACTTC

clone size: many
CDR3 length: 16
V gene: TRBV5-6
J gene: TRBJ2-2
D gene: -
CDR3 protein: CASSLIRLSNTGELFF
CDR3 DNA: TGTGCCAGCAGCTTGATACGACTTTCGAACACCGGGGAGCTGTTTTTT

clone size: many
CDR3 length: 13
V gene: TRBV5-1
J gene: TRBJ2-7
D gene: TRBD1
CDR3 protein: CASSLDRGNEQYF
CDR3 DNA: TGCGCCAGCAGCTTAGACAGGGGCAACGAGCAGTACTTC